This T cell receptor beta chain is from a study of T cell responses to AZD1222 COVID-19 vaccine. As for the study in general: Timing groups of about 4 and about 12 weeks for second doses were pooled.

The length of the CDR3 is 16 residues. CDR1 is KGHSH and CDR2 is LQKENI in the germline V gene. The ends were cut back, 0 bases at V and 0 bases at J, with 11 bases in the middle. Data came from immunoSEQ multiplex PCR; TCRdb stores just in-frame clones and leaves some out. Of roughly 160,000 clones in the sample, about nine tenths were seen once. The chain has TRBV18 and TRBJ1-1, with D hard to call. The sequence derives from an adult in good health. Here the sequenced sample was peripheral blood, taken on day 0 of AZD1222 vaccination. This CDR3 reads CASSPPIRVLNTEAFF. DNA for the CDR3: TGTGCCAGCTCACCACCAATTAGGGTGTTGAACACTGAAGCTTTCTTT.